This T cell receptor beta chain was observed in a study of post-analysis software for immune sequencing data. About the study: The disease courses covered relapsing-remitting, secondary progressive and progressive-relapsing multiple sclerosis. Study results and limitations: Controls had significantly higher normalized Chao1 diversity than multiple sclerosis patients. Samples from a shared batch, those prepared together, strongly co-clustered by F measure. In patients, roughly 5 TRBV segments were more frequent than in controls, with TRBV5-6, TRBV5-1 and TRBV20-1 among them.

This CDR3 region has 13 residues. Trimming removed 4 bases at V and 10 bases at J, with 14 bases between. Germline V lookup: CDR1 MNHEY, CDR2 SVGAGI. This clonotype was counted between two and nine times. As yet, its antigen is unknown. Included in the TCR beta cDNA libraries were unique molecular identifiers. T cells numbering roughly 1 to 11 million yielded cDNA molecules that totaled approximately 500,000. Using its own MiXCR run on the PCR reads, TCRdb lists one record per CDR3 protein. The sample holds 700,000 to 800,000 distinct CDR3 sequences, 25% to 30% seen once. Sequencing was carried out using blood. The V call is TRBV6-5, the J call TRBJ2-1, with D perhaps matching TRBD1 (5 bases). This TCR was sampled from a girl between 5 and 17 years old with multiple sclerosis. Written as DNA, the CDR3 is TGTGCCAGCAGTTTTTCGACCGGACACGAGCAGTTCTTC. It translates to CASSFSTGHEQFF.